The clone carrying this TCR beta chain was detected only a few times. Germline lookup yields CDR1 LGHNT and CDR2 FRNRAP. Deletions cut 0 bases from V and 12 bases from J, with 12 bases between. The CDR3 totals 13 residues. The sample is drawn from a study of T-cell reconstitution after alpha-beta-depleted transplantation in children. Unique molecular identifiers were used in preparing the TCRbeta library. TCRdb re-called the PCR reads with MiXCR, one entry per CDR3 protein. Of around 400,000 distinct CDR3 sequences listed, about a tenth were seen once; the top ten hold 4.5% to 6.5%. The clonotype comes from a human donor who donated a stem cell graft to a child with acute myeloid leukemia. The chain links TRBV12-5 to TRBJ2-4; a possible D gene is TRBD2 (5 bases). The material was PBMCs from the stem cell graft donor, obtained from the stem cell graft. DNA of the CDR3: TGTGCTAGTGGTTTGGTACCTGGGGAGAATCAGTACTTC. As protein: CASGLVPGENQYF.